Following are 22 T cell receptor beta chains from one sample sequenced in a study of a mutant IDH1 vaccine in newly diagnosed glioma. Time point described: baseline, week 1 (first vaccination visit). As for treatment: pre-vaccination baseline after standard-of-care therapy. Sequencing was performed with immunoSEQ multiplex PCR; in TCRdb, only in-frame clones are kept and a portion is missing. The table has over 15,000 clones, roughly 95% seen once. Sample: peripheral blood mononuclear cells (PBMCs), taken from a glioma patient treated with radiotherapy, temozolomide or both. Every receptor here comes from a woman between 18 and 30 years old with glioma. Some clones in this sample may be carry-over from other donors' samples.

The rearrangement uses TRBV5-1 and TRBJ1-3; 7 bases are a match to TRBD1. CDR3 size: 16 residues. Germline lookup yields CDR1 SGHRS and CDR2 YFSETQ. V was clipped by 0 bases and J by 4 bases; unmatched bases: 7. The CDR3 nucleotides read TGCGCCAGCAGCTTGGATGCAGGGGGGCAAGGAAACACCATATATTTT. Its protein is CASSLDAGGQGNTIYF.

V and J are TRBV19 and TRBJ1-2; D is possibly TRBD1 (6 bases). Germline V gene data show CDR1 as LNHDA and CDR2 as SQIVND (reference sequence). V gave up 4 bases and J gave up 8 bases, with 23 bases separating them. The CDR3 has 16 residues. CDR3 in DNA: TGTGCCAGTAGTAGGGAAGGGACACCCTCCTCCCGCGGCTACACCTTC. Protein sequence: CASSREGTPSSRGYTF. The complete variable domain, with remaining parts taken from reference TRBV19 and TRBJ1-2, reads DGGITQSPKYLFRKEGQNVTLSCEQNLNHDAMYWYRQDPGQGLRLIYYSQIVNDFQKGDIAEGYSVSREKKESFPLTVTSAQKNPTAFYLCASSREGTPSSRGYTFGSGTRLTVV.

The V gene is TRBV20-1, the J gene TRBJ1-1, with D unclear. This CDR3 region has 11 residues. Germline lookup yields CDR1 DFQATT and CDR2 SNEGSKA (reference sequence). The germline V and J ends were trimmed by 1 base and 2 bases, with 2 bases remaining between them. As DNA, the CDR3 is TGCAGTGCTAGAGTCAACACTGAAGCTTTCTTT. It is translated as CSARVNTEAFF.

V is TRBV10-2 and J is TRBJ2-2; TRBD2 matches 8 bases. Germline lookup yields CDR1 WSHSY and CDR2 SAAADI. The J segment lost 6 bases and the V segment lost 8 bases, leaving 14 bases of the junction unmatched. This CDR3 has 16 amino acids. As DNA, the CDR3 is TGCGCCAGCGCGACTCCCGCGGGAGGTGCGTCCGGGGAGCTGTTTTTT. It translates to CASATPAGGASGELFF.

This rearrangement joins TRBV7-2 to TRBJ1-1, with D perhaps TRBD1 (5 bases). Trimming cost V 0 bases and J 10 bases, with 18 bases left between them. The CDR3 sequence is 15 residues long. The germline V gene has CDR1 SGHTA and CDR2 FQGNSA. The CDR3 reads CASSLAWDTIGGAFF. For the CDR3, the DNA is TGTGCCAGCAGCTTAGCATGGGATACCATTGGGGGAGCTTTCTTT.

The J gene is TRBJ1-1, the V gene TRBV25-1; 7 bases map to TRBD1. With V trimmed by 7 bases and J by 1 base, 3 bases remained unmatched. The CDR3 runs to 13 residues. CDR1 MGHDK and CDR2 SYGVNS come from the germline V gene. The CDR3 here is CASKGTENTEAFF. CDR3 DNA: TGTGCCAGCAAAGGGACAGAGAACACTGAAGCTTTCTTT.

The table lists this clone with a count of one. This rearrangement joins TRBV6-5 to TRBJ2-7; possible D gene TRBD2, 6 bases. CDR1 MNHEY and CDR2 SVGAGI come from the germline V gene. Deletions cut 3 bases from V and 9 bases from J, with 9 bases between. The CDR3 covers 11 residues. This chain's CDR3 is CASSYLGGQYF. The CDR3 DNA reads as TGTGCCAGCAGTTATCTGGGAGGGCAGTACTTC.

For the CDR3, the DNA is TGTGCCAGCAGTATTACAGGGAACACTGAAGCTTTCTTT. Translation gives CASSITGNTEAFF. The chain is built from TRBV6-5 and TRBJ1-1, with TRBD1 as a possible D gene (5 bases). Per germline, CDR1 MNHEY and CDR2 SVGAGI. The CDR3 contains 13 residues. V lost 5 bases and J lost 1, with 8 bases in between.

V is TRBV11-2 and J is TRBJ1-4; D remains unclear. The germline CDR1 and CDR2 sequences are SGHAT and FQNNGV. Trimming removed 1 base at V and 3 bases at J, with 9 bases between. This CDR3 has 15 residues. The CDR3 DNA reads as TGTGCCAGCAGCTTAGGCGGACCTGCTAATGAAAAACTGTTTTTT. Protein: CASSLGGPANEKLFF.

The chain employs TRBV30 and TRBJ2-2; D is unresolved. The CDR3 is made up of 12 amino acids. Germline lookup yields CDR1 GTSNPN and CDR2 SVGIG (reference sequence). In DNA, the CDR3 is TGTTCCGTCCAGGTTCTGACCGGGGAGCTGTTTTTT. This codes for CSVQVLTGELFF. The full variable domain, in which reference TRBV30 and TRBJ2-2 provide the parts outside the CDR3, is SQTIHQWPATLVQPVGSPLSLECTVEGTSNPNLYWYRQAAGRGLQLLFYSVGIGQISSEVPQNLSASRPQDRQFILSSKKLLLSDSGFYLCSVQVLTGELFFGEGSRLTVL.

This CDR3 reads CASSQGLGVHYGYTF. CDR3 in DNA: TGCGCCAGCAGCCAAGGGTTGGGGGTACACTATGGCTACACCTTC. The chain employs TRBV4-3 and TRBJ1-2, with D maybe TRBD1 (5 bases). Trimming left V 1 base short and J 3 bases short, with 12 bases between. The germline V gene has CDR1 LGHNA and CDR2 YSLEER. This CDR3 spans 15 amino acids.

The chain is built from TRBV19 and TRBJ2-1; D remains ambiguous. CDR1 is LNHDA and CDR2 is SQIVND in the germline V gene (reference sequence). CDR3 length equals 13 residues. V lost 7 bases to trimming and J lost 4 bases, with 11 bases between them. CDR3 in amino acids: CASTLGGYNEQFF. CDR3 in DNA: TGTGCCAGTACCCTGGGCGGTTACAATGAGCAGTTCTTC.

The chain uses TRBV4-1 and TRBJ1-2, with 8 bases matching TRBD1. CDR1 and CDR2 (germline): MGHRA, YSYEKL. This CDR3 has 19 amino acids. The V segment lost 6 bases and the J segment 0 bases; nucleotides outside the gene matches: 18. CDR3 nucleotide sequence: TGCGCCAGCAGGTTAACAGGGACAGGCGGCTTTCTGACTAACTATGGCTACACCTTC. It translates to CASRLTGTGGFLTNYGYTF.

The chain is built from TRBV11-2 and TRBJ1-3; D is unclear. The V gene's germline CDR1 is SGHAT and CDR2 FQNNGV. Trimming stripped 1 base from V and 4 bases from J, with 8 bases between. The CDR3 is 14 residues long. CDR3 nucleotide sequence: TGTGCCAGCAGCTTAGTGGAGAACGGAAACACCATATATTTT. Translation gives CASSLVENGNTIYF.

The chain couples TRBV19 to TRBJ2-5; 7 bases map to TRBD1. V lost 5 bases to trimming and J lost 3 bases; unmatched junction nucleotides: 15. The CDR3 runs to 17 residues. Germline CDR1 and CDR2: LNHDA and SQIVND (reference sequence). The CDR3 sequence: CASSSIDRAAGKETQYF. The CDR3 nucleotides are TGTGCCAGTAGTTCAATCGACAGGGCCGCTGGGAAAGAGACCCAGTACTTC.

The genes are TRBV9 and TRBJ1-1; D is perhaps TRBD1 (6 bases). CDR1 and CDR2 (germline): SGDLS, YYNGEE. V lost 4 bases, J lost 3 bases, and 10 bases lay in between. The CDR3 totals 13 residues. In nucleotides, the CDR3 is TGTGCCAGCAGCCGGGACATTTACACTGAAGCTTTCTTT. Translation gives CASSRDIYTEAFF.

The J gene is TRBJ2-1, the V gene TRBV7-3; 10 positions agree with TRBD2. The CDR3 is 15 residues long. Trimming took 5 bases from V and 3 from J; bases not matched to a gene: 4. CDR1 and CDR2 from the germline V gene are SGHTA and FQGTGA. DNA of the CDR3: TGTGCCAGCAGCCAAACTAGCGGGGTCTACAATGAGCAGTTCTTC. It specifies CASSQTSGVYNEQFF.

This clone was detected only once. The chain recombines TRBV6-5 with TRBJ2-1; tentative D call: TRBD1 (6 bases). The germline V and J ends were trimmed by 5 bases and 0 bases, with 8 bases remaining between them. The CDR3 is made up of 14 amino acids. CDR1 is MNHEY and CDR2 is SVGAGI in the germline V gene. As DNA, the CDR3 is TGTGCCAGCAGTCAAGGGGGCTCCTACAATGAGCAGTTCTTC. It yields the protein CASSQGGSYNEQFF.

DNA of the CDR3: TGTGCCAGTAGTATTTTTGGGGACAGGGGAAGAAGGCCCCTCCACTTT. Residues: CASSIFGDRGRRPLHF. The V call is TRBV19, the J call TRBJ1-6; 10 positions match TRBD1. V lost 3 bases, J lost 13 bases, and 12 bases stayed unmatched. The CDR3 is 16 amino acids. Germline lookup yields CDR1 LNHDA and CDR2 SQIVND (reference sequence).

The rearrangement joins TRBV4-1 to TRBJ2-7; D ambiguous. CDR3 size: 17 residues. Per germline, CDR1 MGHRA and CDR2 YSYEKL. Trimming pared 2 bases from V and 2 bases from J, leaving 19 bases between. The CDR3 protein is CASSQISLGLHPYEQYF. CDR3 DNA: TGCGCCAGCAGCCAAATCTCCCTGGGTCTCCATCCCTACGAGCAGTACTTC.

This clone was found once. V usage is TRBV20-1 and J usage is TRBJ2-7, with D possibly TRBD1 on 5 matching bases. CDR1 and CDR2 (germline): DFQATT, SNEGSKA (reference sequence). V lost 7 bases and J 2 bases, leaving 9 bases between the germline ends. This CDR3 has 11 amino acids. The CDR3 DNA follows: TGCAGTGTTGGACAACCCTACGAGCAGTACTTC. Translated, it gives CSVGQPYEQYF.

For the CDR3, the DNA is TGTGCCAGCAGCGTAGCGGGAAGCACAGATACGCAGTATTTT. This translates into CASSVAGSTDTQYF. The rearrangement uses TRBV9 and TRBJ2-3; D perhaps matches TRBD2 (5 bases). Between the trimmed V and J ends, which lost 0 bases and 0 bases, there was a span of 5 bases. This CDR3 spans 14 amino acids. The germline gives CDR1 SGDLS, CDR2 YYNGEE.